This T cell receptor (beta chain) is drawn from a study of cytomegalovirus exposure and HLA in healthy donors. The J segment lost 5 bases and the V segment lost 5 bases, leaving 11 bases of the junction unmatched. Germline V gene lookup returns CDR1 SGHTA and CDR2 FQGNSA. The CDR3 sequence is 16 residues long. The PCR was carried out with 60 Vbeta primers and 13 Jbeta primers. Sequenced by immunoSEQ multiplex PCR; TCRdb stores in-frame clones only, minus some. Among around 110,000 clones, around a tenth were seen once, and the ten largest hold 2.5% to 3.5%. Input material: PBMCs. The chain is built from TRBV7-2 and TRBJ2-5; TRBD2 aligns across 10 bases. The receptor was isolated from a man younger than 45 in good health and CMV-seronegative. The CDR3: CASSPWSSGRWETQYF. CDR3 coding DNA: TGTGCCAGCAGCCCGTGGAGTAGCGGGAGGTGGGAGACCCAGTACTTC.